Listed below are T cell receptor beta chains from one sample, sequenced in a study of cytomegalovirus exposure and HLA in healthy donors. Some clones are missing from TCRdb's copy, which holds only in-frame ones; the method was immunoSEQ multiplex PCR. In the table there are some 150,000 clones, about four fifths of which are singletons. The specimen sequenced was PBMCs. The source of these receptors is a woman between 45 and 60 years old in good health and CMV-seronegative. Each CDR3 is given with its conserved first and last residue. The order of the fields is D gene, V gene, J gene, clone size, CDR3 DNA, CDR3 protein. A D gene is named only where the DNA matches it firmly. Clone size is not always given. Where it is, it says once, few, many or a class for expanded clones.

D: TRBD2
V: TRBV10-1
J: TRBJ2-5
size: -
DNA: TGCGCCAGCAGTGAGTCGACTTTAGCGGGAAGGGAGACCCAGTACTTC
CDR3: CASSESTLAGRETQYF

D: TRBD2
V: TRBV18
J: TRBJ2-1
size: -
DNA: TGTGCCAGCTCACCGCCTAGCGGGGGGAACAATGAGCAGTTCTTC
CDR3: CASSPPSGGNNEQFF

D: TRBD1
V: TRBV28
J: TRBJ2-7
size: few
DNA: TGTGCCAGCAGTCCACTAGGACAGGCCTACGAGCAGTACTTC
CDR3: CASSPLGQAYEQYF

D: TRBD1
V: TRBV30
J: TRBJ2-5
size: -
DNA: TGTGCCTGGACCGGGACAGGTGGACAAGAGACCCAGTACTTC
CDR3: CAWTGTGGQETQYF

D: TRBD1
V: TRBV5-5
J: TRBJ2-7
size: -
DNA: TGTGCCAGCGGGACAGAGTTCTACGAGCAGTACTTC
CDR3: CASGTEFYEQYF

D: TRBD1
V: TRBV7-9
J: TRBJ2-6
size: once
DNA: TGTGCCAGCCTTGGGTGGACAGGGAAGAGCTCTGGGGCCAACGTCCTGACTTTC
CDR3: CASLGWTGKSSGANVLTF

D: -
V: TRBV9
J: TRBJ2-7
size: -
DNA: TGTGCCAGCAGCACAAGACAGACCGGGGAGCAGTACTTC
CDR3: CASSTRQTGEQYF

D: -
V: TRBV19
J: TRBJ1-5
size: -
DNA: TGTGCCAGTAGTCCGTTGAAATCTGCAGGGCCCAATCAGCCCCAGCATTTT
CDR3: CASSPLKSAGPNQPQHF

D: TRBD2
V: TRBV11-3
J: TRBJ2-3
size: -
DNA: TGTGCCAGCAGCTGGGGACTAGCGGATAGCACAGATACGCAGTATTTT
CDR3: CASSWGLADSTDTQYF

D: TRBD2
V: TRBV7-2
J: TRBJ2-7
size: -
DNA: TGTGCCAGCAGCTTAGCTAGCGGGGGGACCTACGAGCAGTACTTC
CDR3: CASSLASGGTYEQYF

D: TRBD2
V: TRBV10-2
J: TRBJ2-7
size: few
DNA: TGCGCCAGCAGTGACCCCTATGGACTAGCGGGAGGCTACGAGCAGTACTTC
CDR3: CASSDPYGLAGGYEQYF

D: TRBD2
V: TRBV7-9
J: TRBJ2-2
size: -
DNA: TGTGCCAGCAGCTCAGAAGCGGGGGAGAACACCGGGGAGCTGTTTTTT
CDR3: CASSSEAGENTGELFF

D: TRBD1
V: TRBV6-5
J: TRBJ2-5
size: -
DNA: TGTGCCAGCCGAGGCAGGGGGCCAGAGACCCAGTACTTC
CDR3: CASRGRGPETQYF

D: -
V: TRBV10-1
J: TRBJ2-1
size: -
DNA: TGCGCCAGCAGTGAGTCGTTCCCGGAGGCTTACAATGAGCAGTTCTTC
CDR3: CASSESFPEAYNEQFF

D: TRBD1
V: TRBV28
J: TRBJ1-5
size: -
DNA: TGTGCCGCACAGGGGAGGAATCAGCCCCAGCATTTT
CDR3: CAAQGRNQPQHF

D: TRBD1
V: TRBV5-4
J: TRBJ1-2
size: -
DNA: TGTGCCAGCAGCTCCTCCGACAGGGGTATAGGTGGCTACACCTTC
CDR3: CASSSSDRGIGGYTF

D: -
V: TRBV4-3
J: TRBJ2-3
size: -
DNA: TGCGCCAGCAGCCAAGGTCAGCGGAGCACAGATACGCAGTATTTT
CDR3: CASSQGQRSTDTQYF

D: -
V: TRBV7-9
J: TRBJ1-2
size: -
DNA: TGTGCCAGCAGCTCTCCACGGGGGGCACCAAACTATGGCTACACCTTC
CDR3: CASSSPRGAPNYGYTF

D: TRBD1
V: TRBV28
J: TRBJ1-5
size: few
DNA: TGTGCCAGCACGGGGCAGGGGGGACCGGCCAATCAGCCCCAGCATTTT
CDR3: CASTGQGGPANQPQHF

D: -
V: TRBV7-2
J: TRBJ2-3
size: -
DNA: TGTGCCAGCAGCTTAGAATGGCGGTTGGCGCCGAGCACAGATACGCAGTATTTT
CDR3: CASSLEWRLAPSTDTQYF

D: -
V: TRBV5-1
J: TRBJ2-7
size: -
DNA: TGCGCCAGCAGCCTGCGACTCTCCTACGAGCAGTACTTC
CDR3: CASSLRLSYEQYF

D: TRBD1
V: TRBV29-1
J: TRBJ2-5
size: -
DNA: TGCAGCGTGATGAACGGGACAGCGCAAGAGACCCAGTACTTC
CDR3: CSVMNGTAQETQYF

D: -
V: TRBV2
J: TRBJ2-7
size: -
DNA: TGTGCCAGCAGTACAGGCGCTCGGGGGGAGCAGTACTTC
CDR3: CASSTGARGEQYF

D: -
V: TRBV5-4
J: TRBJ2-7
size: -
DNA: TGTGCCAGCAGCACTCAGTCCCAGCGCGAGCAGTACTTC
CDR3: CASSTQSQREQYF

D: TRBD1
V: TRBV5-4
J: TRBJ2-1
size: once
DNA: TGTGCCAGCAGCTTGGACAGGGGGAACTACAATGAGCAGTTCTTC
CDR3: CASSLDRGNYNEQFF

D: -
V: TRBV2
J: TRBJ2-5
size: few
DNA: TGTGCCAGCAGTGATGGTGGAGGGACCCAGTACTTC
CDR3: CASSDGGGTQYF

D: -
V: TRBV7-9
J: TRBJ2-7
size: -
DNA: TGTGCCAGCAGCTTAGGGCGTAGCGATAAGTCCTACGAGCAGTACTTC
CDR3: CASSLGRSDKSYEQYF

D: -
V: TRBV6-5
J: TRBJ2-5
size: -
DNA: TGTGTCAGCAGTTACTCGAACCCTCCGGGGGCCCAGTACTTC
CDR3: CVSSYSNPPGAQYF

D: TRBD1
V: TRBV28
J: TRBJ1-2
size: -
DNA: TGTGCCAGCACCTCGACAGGGGTATTTCATGGCTACACCTTC
CDR3: CASTSTGVFHGYTF

D: -
V: TRBV7-2
J: TRBJ2-7
size: -
DNA: TGTGCCAGCAGCTCCTTAGAGGACGAGCAGTACTTC
CDR3: CASSSLEDEQYF

D: TRBD2
V: TRBV25-1
J: TRBJ2-3
size: -
DNA: TGTGCCAGCAGTGAAGTTTCCGGAACTAGCGGGAGGGCTGGTACGCAGTATTTT
CDR3: CASSEVSGTSGRAGTQYF

D: TRBD2
V: TRBV7-2
J: TRBJ2-3
size: -
DNA: TGTGCCAGCAGCCTACGAGTAGCGGGAGGCACAGATACGCAGTATTTT
CDR3: CASSLRVAGGTDTQYF

D: TRBD2
V: TRBV6-6
J: TRBJ2-5
size: -
DNA: TGTGCCAGTGACCGAGCCTTAGCGGGAGAAGAGACCCAGTACTTC
CDR3: CASDRALAGEETQYF

D: -
V: TRBV4-1
J: TRBJ1-4
size: -
DNA: TGCGCCAGCAGCCAAGATGGCTACCCCGAGGGTAATGAAAAACTGTTTTTT
CDR3: CASSQDGYPEGNEKLFF

D: -
V: TRBV4-1
J: TRBJ2-1
size: -
DNA: TGCGCCAGCAGCCAGCGATGGGGCGGGGCTGGGAATGAGCAGTTCTTC
CDR3: CASSQRWGGAGNEQFF

D: -
V: TRBV4-1
J: TRBJ2-7
size: few
DNA: TGCGCCAGCAGCCAAGGGCCCTACGAGCAGTACTTC
CDR3: CASSQGPYEQYF

D: -
V: TRBV9
J: TRBJ2-1
size: -
DNA: TGTGCCAGCAGCCAGGGGCCCAGCTATGAGCAGTTCTTC
CDR3: CASSQGPSYEQFF

D: -
V: TRBV21-1
J: TRBJ1-2
size: -
DNA: TGTGCCAGCAGCAAACCCGGAACAGGGCGAGGCTACACCTTC
CDR3: CASSKPGTGRGYTF

D: -
V: TRBV10-1
J: TRBJ1-5
size: once
DNA: TGCGCCAGCAGCGCAGGAGGGGCCGAAGCGCCCCAGCATTTT
CDR3: CASSAGGAEAPQHF

D: TRBD2
V: TRBV9
J: TRBJ2-2
size: -
DNA: TGTGCCAGCAGCGTAAGGACTAGCGGGGGGAAGAACACCGGGGAGCTGTTTTTT
CDR3: CASSVRTSGGKNTGELFF

D: -
V: TRBV28
J: TRBJ2-7
size: few
DNA: TGTGCCAGCAGTTCCCTGGGGCTCTACGAGCAGTACTTC
CDR3: CASSSLGLYEQYF

D: TRBD1
V: TRBV5-8
J: TRBJ2-1
size: -
DNA: TGTGCCAGCAGCTTAGGGGGCCGAGAGCAGTTCTTC
CDR3: CASSLGGREQFF

D: -
V: TRBV6-5
J: TRBJ1-1
size: -
DNA: TGTGCCAGCATCCAACCTCTGAGCACTGAAGCTTTCTTT
CDR3: CASIQPLSTEAFF

D: TRBD1
V: TRBV11-3
J: TRBJ1-1
size: -
DNA: TGTGCCAGCAGTTTTACAGGGGGAACTGAAGCTTTCTTT
CDR3: CASSFTGGTEAFF

D: TRBD1
V: TRBV28
J: TRBJ1-1
size: -
DNA: TGTGCCAGCAGTTTAGGGACAGGGGCCGTCACTGAAGCTTTCTTT
CDR3: CASSLGTGAVTEAFF

D: TRBD2
V: TRBV5-5
J: TRBJ2-2
size: -
DNA: TGTGCCAGCAGCTTGTTCACAAGGGGACTAGCGGAGCTGTTTTTT
CDR3: CASSLFTRGLAELFF

D: TRBD2
V: TRBV18
J: TRBJ2-2
size: -
DNA: TGTGCCAGCTCACTGTACGGGACTAGCGGGCACACCGGGGAGCTGTTTTTT
CDR3: CASSLYGTSGHTGELFF

D: TRBD2
V: TRBV15
J: TRBJ2-3
size: -
DNA: TGTGCCACCAGCAGAGGGGGAGCGGGGGGGAGTGTAACAGATACGCAGTATTTT
CDR3: CATSRGGAGGSVTDTQYF

D: TRBD1
V: TRBV7-2
J: TRBJ1-2
size: -
DNA: TGTGCCAGCAGCTTAGCGACAGGGGGTGATGGCTACACCTTC
CDR3: CASSLATGGDGYTF

D: TRBD1
V: TRBV2
J: TRBJ2-7
size: -
DNA: TGTGCCAGCAGGGATCGGACAGGGATAGTCTACGAGCAGTACTTC
CDR3: CASRDRTGIVYEQYF

D: TRBD2
V: TRBV7-9
J: TRBJ2-1
size: once
DNA: TGTGCCAGCAGCCCGAGGTCGACCGGGACTATCATAGGTGAGCAGTTCTTC
CDR3: CASSPRSTGTIIGEQFF

D: -
V: TRBV29-1
J: TRBJ1-1
size: -
DNA: TGCAGCGTTGAGTTAGTGAACACTGAAGCTTTCTTT
CDR3: CSVELVNTEAFF

D: TRBD2
V: TRBV6-5
J: TRBJ2-1
size: few
DNA: TGTGCCAGCAGTGCCGCTAGCGGGGGGAGGGATGAGCAGTTCTTC
CDR3: CASSAASGGRDEQFF

D: -
V: TRBV18
J: TRBJ2-1
size: -
DNA: TGTGCCAGCTCACCAAAGGCAGGGGGGAATGAGCAGTTCTTC
CDR3: CASSPKAGGNEQFF

D: -
V: TRBV19
J: TRBJ1-4
size: once
DNA: TGTGCCAGTAGTATTGCGGACAGACCGAATGAAAAACTGTTTTTT
CDR3: CASSIADRPNEKLFF